One sample yielded the 32 T cell receptor beta chains listed below, sequenced in a study of Tregs in tolerant kidney transplant recipients (dated by TCRdb to the late 2010s). Libraries were made using the immunoSEQ multiplex PCR assay. Not all clones reach the TCRdb copy of this immuneACCESS table, which keeps in-frame sequences only. Checked studies attribute under half of the gap to unresolved V genes and leave the rest unexplained. This sample comprises around 230,000 clones, about 86% of them detected only once. The ten largest clones add up to under 0.65% of the sample. The sample taken for sequencing was CD4+ T cells from blood. The receptor set was obtained from a human donor in good health.

The DNA of the CDR3 is TGTGCCAGCAGCGTAACCGGCGACAGGGGTCTCGGCTACACCTTC. It translates to CASSVTGDRGLGYTF. V and J are TRBV9 and TRBJ1-2; 8 positions match TRBD1. This CDR3 contains 15 residues. V was pared by 1 base and J by 8 bases, with 10 bases of the junction left unmatched. From germline, CDR1 is SGDLS and CDR2 YYNGEE.

This rearrangement joins TRBV5-1 to TRBJ2-3; 13 bases align to TRBD2. V gave up 4 bases and J gave up 2 bases; unmatched junction bases: 13. The CDR3 loop spans 19 amino acids. Per germline, CDR1 SGHRS and CDR2 YFSETQ. The chain's CDR3 is CASSVQGVTSGRITDTQYF. As DNA, the CDR3 is TGCGCCAGCAGCGTACAGGGGGTGACTAGCGGGAGGATCACAGATACGCAGTATTTT.

This clone turned up a few times. V usage is TRBV2 and J usage is TRBJ1-3; D remains ambiguous. V lost 5 bases to trimming and J lost 6 bases, with 14 bases between them. The germline gives CDR1 SNHLY, CDR2 FYNNEI. This CDR3 region has 14 residues. Here the CDR3 DNA reads TGTGCCAGCAGTCCAGAGGTATCCCAAAACACCATATATTTT. Amino acid sequence: CASSPEVSQNTIYF. The full variable domain, in which reference TRBV2 and TRBJ1-3 provide the parts outside the CDR3, is EPEVTQTPSHQVTQMGQEVILRCVPISNHLYFYWYRQILGQKVEFLVSFYNNEISEKSEIFDDQFSVERPDGSNFTLKIRSTKLEDSAMYFCASSPEVSQNTIYFGEGSWLTVV.

CDR3 in DNA: TGTGCCAGCAGTTACAGGGGCAGCTACACCTTC. It yields the protein CASSYRGSYTF. V usage is TRBV6-6 and J usage is TRBJ1-2, with D tentatively TRBD1 (5 bases). There are 11 residues in the CDR3. Germline V gives CDR1 MNHNY, CDR2 SVGAGI (reference sequence). V was trimmed by 2 bases and J by 9 bases, leaving 7 bases between them.

This chain links TRBV6-5 with TRBJ2-7; 13 bases line up with TRBD2. Germline CDR1 MNHEY, CDR2 SVGAGI. This CDR3 contains 15 residues. The junction had 11 bases not matched to a gene; V was cut back by 6 bases and J by 9 bases. In DNA, the CDR3 is TGTGCCAGCAGAAGGACTAGCGGGAGTCCTTACCCGCAGTACTTC. Encoded protein: CASRRTSGSPYPQYF.

For this clone: Its ends do not fully match the called genes, so a read error is possible. The chain combines TRBV7-9 with TRBJ2-7; 10 positions agree with TRBD1. The CDR3 spans 13 residues. CDR1 is SEHNR and CDR2 is FQNEAQ in the germline V gene (reference sequence). For the CDR3, the DNA is TGTGCCAGCAGCTTTGGGGACAGGGGACCCGGGAACTTC. Protein sequence: CASSFGDRGPGNF.

The rearrangement uses TRBV5-5 and TRBJ2-2; D is undetermined. CDR3 length equals 14 residues. The V end was cut by 1 base, the J end by 0 bases, with 4 bases between. Germline V gene sequence: CDR1 SGHKS, CDR2 YYEKEE (reference sequence). The CDR3 is CASSLSPNTGELFF. The CDR3, as DNA: TGTGCCAGCAGCTTGAGTCCGAACACCGGGGAGCTGTTTTTT.

The V call is TRBV27, the J call TRBJ1-5; D ambiguous. The CDR3 contains 14 residues. Per germline, CDR1 MNHEY and CDR2 SMNVEV (reference sequence). Trimming removed 10 bases at V and 2 bases at J, with 15 bases between. The CDR3 region has the DNA TGTGCCAACACTCCCGGGGTGGGCAATCAGCCCCAGCATTTT. Protein: CANTPGVGNQPQHF.

This clone appeared a few times. The chain combines TRBV6-5 with TRBJ1-4; D remains unclear. CDR3 size: 14 residues. Germline CDR1 MNHEY, CDR2 SVGAGI. Trimming removed 5 bases from V and 3 bases from J, with 10 bases in between. This chain's CDR3 is CASSEQPANEKLFF. In nucleotides, the CDR3 is TGTGCCAGCAGTGAACAGCCAGCTAATGAAAAACTGTTTTTT.

This chain connects TRBV19 to TRBJ1-5; D uncertain. The CDR3 consists of 14 residues. Trimming took off 5 bases at V and 7 bases at J, with 15 bases between the two ends. Germline V gene lookup returns CDR1 LNHDA and CDR2 SQIVND (reference sequence). As DNA, the CDR3 is TGTGCCAGTAGTCTCCGGGCCCAAAGCCAGCCCCAGCATTTT. It codes for CASSLRAQSQPQHF.

V usage is TRBV5-1 and J usage is TRBJ2-5; the D gene is possibly TRBD1 (6 bases). Germline V gene data show CDR1 as SGHRS and CDR2 as YFSETQ. This CDR3 has 13 residues. The V end lost 0 bases, the J end lost 5 bases, and 8 bases lay between the germline ends. The DNA of the CDR3 is TGCGCCAGCAGCTTGGGGGGGCGGGAGACCCAGTACTTC. This encodes CASSLGGRETQYF.

V usage is TRBV5-4 and J usage is TRBJ2-5; 8 bases agree with TRBD1. This CDR3 region has 14 residues. CDR1 and CDR2 from the germline V gene are SGHNT and YYREEE (reference sequence). The junction had 5 bases not matched to a gene; V was cut back by 2 bases and J by 5 bases. The DNA for the CDR3 is TGTGCCAGCAGCTTTGGGACAGGTCAGGAGACCCAGTACTTC. Protein: CASSFGTGQETQYF. The entire variable domain, with the rest obtained from reference TRBV5-4 and TRBJ2-5, is as follows: ETGVTQSPTHLIKTRGQQVTLRCSSQSGHNTVSWYQQALGQGPQFIFQYYREEENGRGNFPPRFSGLQFPNYSSELNVNALELDDSALYLCASSFGTGQETQYFGPGTRLLVL.

J is TRBJ1-3 and V is TRBV10-1; D ambiguous. Deletions cut 2 bases from V and 1 base from J, with 12 bases between. Germline CDR1 and CDR2: WNHNN and SYGVQD (reference sequence). The CDR3 has 16 amino acids. The CDR3 DNA is TGCGCCAGCAGTGAGCGGCCAGAACCTTCTGGAAACACCATATATTTT. Translation: CASSERPEPSGNTIYF.

This chain uses TRBV11-2 with TRBJ2-5; D may correspond to TRBD1 or TRBD2 (5 bases each). V shed 2 bases and J shed 7 bases, with 11 bases lying between them. Germline assignment: CDR1 SGHAT and CDR2 FQNNGV. This CDR3 is 13 amino acids long. The CDR3 sequence: CASSLNGAPTQYF. In DNA, the CDR3 is TGTGCCAGCAGCTTAAACGGGGCTCCGACCCAGTACTTC.

This clone was detected once. The chain carries TRBV6-6 and TRBJ2-7; no reliable D call. Trimming cost V 2 bases and J 3 bases, with 11 bases left between them. The CDR3 is 14 residues long. Germline V gene sequence: CDR1 MNHNY, CDR2 SVGAGI (reference sequence). The CDR3 sequence: CASSYPSDHYEQYF. DNA for the CDR3: TGTGCCAGCAGTTACCCCTCGGATCACTACGAGCAGTACTTC.

The rearrangement links TRBV15 to TRBJ2-3; 10 bases line up with TRBD2. CDR3 length: 18 amino acids. Germline V gene sequence: CDR1 LNHNV, CDR2 YYDKDF (reference sequence). J lost 2 bases, V lost 1 base, and 9 bases had no gene match. The CDR3 bases are TGTGCCACCAGCAGAGGGTGGCCTAGCGGGAGCACCACAGATACGCAGTATTTT. Translating it yields CATSRGWPSGSTTDTQYF.

V gene TRBV5-1 combines with J gene TRBJ1-1, with D unresolved. Germline V gene lookup returns CDR1 SGHRS and CDR2 YFSETQ. The CDR3 consists of 13 residues. V was pared by 2 bases and J by 3 bases, with 8 bases between. The CDR3 DNA follows: TGCGCCAGCAGCTTAGCGTGGGACACTGAAGCTTTCTTT. It codes for CASSLAWDTEAFF.

The chain combines TRBV2 with TRBJ2-7, with 7 bases fitting TRBD2. Germline loops: CDR1 SNHLY, CDR2 FYNNEI. V lost 0 bases to trimming and J lost 0 bases; unmatched junction nucleotides: 5. The CDR3 consists of 16 residues. For the CDR3, the DNA is TGTGCCAGCAGTGAAGCTAGGACTAGTAGCTCCTACGAGCAGTACTTC. Amino acids: CASSEARTSSSYEQYF.

This chain connects TRBV11-3 to TRBJ2-1; tentatively, D is TRBD1 or TRBD2 (6 bases each). Germline assignment: CDR1 SGHNT and CDR2 YENEEA. Trimming left V 5 bases short and J 6 bases short, with 17 bases between. The CDR3 extends over 15 amino acids. CDR3 sequence (DNA): TGTGCCAGCAGCCCCCGGGGGCGGGCGCCCAATGAGCAGTTCTTC. It is translated as CASSPRGRAPNEQFF.

J is TRBJ1-5 and V is TRBV5-8; 9 bases map to TRBD1. V lost 5 bases to trimming and J lost 0 bases; unmatched junction nucleotides: 6. The CDR3 is made up of 16 amino acids. Germline V gene sequence: CDR1 SGHTS, CDR2 YDEGEE. CDR3 bases: TGTGCCAGCAGGGTAGACAGGGGGTATAGCAATCAGCCCCAGCATTTT. Its translation is CASRVDRGYSNQPQHF.

The chain is built from TRBV7-9 and TRBJ1-3, with D possibly matching TRBD1 (5 bases). Germline V lookup: CDR1 SEHNR, CDR2 FQNEAQ (reference sequence). Trimming removed 5 bases from V and 2 bases from J, with 10 bases in between. The CDR3 extends over 14 amino acids. The CDR3 DNA is TGTGCCAGCAGCCTAGGGGCCACTGGAAACACCATATATTTT. Residues: CASSLGATGNTIYF.

The CDR3 DNA reads TGCAGTGCTCCGGACCCGAAGGCCCAGTACTTC. This sequence encodes CSAPDPKAQYF. This chain joins TRBV20-1 and TRBJ2-5; D uncertain. The V end was cut by 5 bases, the J end by 9 bases, with 13 bases between. Germline CDR1 DFQATT, CDR2 SNEGSKA (reference sequence). This CDR3 contains 11 residues.

Regarding this clone: Other DNA sequences in this sample translate to the same CDR3. CDR3 sequence: CASSLDPQETQYF. The CDR3 DNA is TGTGCCAGCAGCTTAGACCCCCAAGAGACCCAGTACTTC. V and J are TRBV11-3 and TRBJ2-5, with unresolved D. This CDR3 region has 13 residues. CDR1 and CDR2 (germline): SGHNT, YENEEA. Trimming stripped 0 bases from V and 1 base from J, with 3 bases between.

The sample holds one count of this clone. The V and J genes are TRBV6-5 and TRBJ2-5; D is uncertain. The CDR3 covers 13 residues. The germline V gene has CDR1 MNHEY and CDR2 SVGAGI. The V end was cut by 0 bases, the J end by 4 bases, with 6 bases between. CDR3 DNA sequence: TGTGCCAGCAGTTACTCGAATCGAGAGACCCAGTACTTC. This gives the protein CASSYSNRETQYF.

This clone was detected a few times. V and J are TRBV4-2 and TRBJ2-5; D possibly matches TRBD1 or TRBD2 (5 bases each). V was clipped by 6 bases and J by 1 base, with 12 bases between them. This CDR3 comprises 14 residues. Germline CDR1 reads LGHNA; CDR2 reads YNFKEQ. CDR3 residues: CASSSSGTQETQYF. The CDR3, as DNA: TGTGCCAGCAGTAGTTCCGGGACCCAAGAGACCCAGTACTTC.

The V and J genes are TRBV14 and TRBJ2-1; 9 bases align to TRBD2. V shed 0 bases, J shed 10 bases, and the junction held 10 bases outside the gene matches. Germline V gene sequence: CDR1 SGHDN, CDR2 FVKESK. There are 16 residues in the CDR3. The CDR3 sequence is CASSQDWVAGDGEQFF. Written as DNA, the CDR3 is TGTGCCAGCAGCCAAGATTGGGTAGCGGGAGACGGGGAGCAGTTCTTC.

This clone was seen only a few times. The CDR3 bases are TGTGCCAGCAGCGTAGGCGGGGGGGCGTCAGATACGCAGTATTTT. This codes for CASSVGGGASDTQYF. The V call is TRBV9, the J call TRBJ2-3; 9 bases fit TRBD2. Germline V gene lookup returns CDR1 SGDLS and CDR2 YYNGEE. The CDR3 runs to 15 residues. Unmatched junction bases numbered 3, after V lost 0 bases and J lost 4 bases. The entire variable domain, with the rest obtained from reference TRBV9 and TRBJ2-3, is as follows: DSGVTQTPKHLITATGQRVTLRCSPRSGDLSVYWYQQSLDQGLQFLIQYYNGEERAKGNILERFSAQQFPDLHSELNLSSLELGDSALYFCASSVGGGASDTQYFGPGTRLTVL.

The chain links TRBV10-3 to TRBJ1-1; 7 bases match TRBD1. The CDR3 loop spans 13 amino acids. V shed 4 bases and J 4 bases; nucleotides not matched to a gene: 3. CDR1 is ENHRY and CDR2 is SYGVKD in the germline V gene. This CDR3 is CAISVGDSTEAFF. CDR3 nucleotide sequence: TGTGCCATCAGTGTTGGGGACAGCACTGAAGCTTTCTTT.

V is TRBV5-1 and J is TRBJ1-1; D remains ambiguous. Deletions cut 1 base from V and 6 bases from J, with 16 bases between. The CDR3 has 15 residues. Germline assignment: CDR1 SGHRS and CDR2 YFSETQ. The CDR3 nucleotides are TGCGCCAGCAGCTTGTTATTTCACGGGGATGCTGAAGCTTTCTTT. Its protein is CASSLLFHGDAEAFF.

The rearrangement links TRBV7-2 to TRBJ2-7; tentatively, D is TRBD2 (6 bases). The CDR3 is 14 residues long. Trimming stripped 1 base from V and 9 bases from J, with 16 bases between. Germline CDR1 is SGHTA and CDR2 is FQGNSA. In DNA, the CDR3 is TGTGCCAGCAGCTTAGAGGCGACTAGGAATGTGCAGTACTTC. Its protein product is CASSLEATRNVQYF.

The chain carries TRBV2 and TRBJ1-4; D is ambiguous. V was pared by 2 bases and J by 0 bases, with 4 bases between. Looked up from germline, CDR1 is SNHLY and CDR2 is FYNNEI. This CDR3 is 14 amino acids long. Here the CDR3 DNA reads TGTGCCAGCAGTGAACCCGCAACTAATGAAAAACTGTTTTTT. Its translation is CASSEPATNEKLFF.

This rearrangement joins TRBV9 to TRBJ2-2, with D perhaps TRBD1 (6 bases). V was clipped by 1 base and J by 6 bases, with 10 bases between them. The CDR3 loop spans 14 amino acids. Germline-derived CDR1 and CDR2 are SGDLS and YYNGEE. CDR3 amino acids: CASSVTGLPGELFF. CDR3 sequence (DNA): TGTGCCAGCAGCGTAACAGGGTTGCCCGGGGAGCTGTTTTTT. Supplemented by reference TRBV9 and TRBJ2-2, the full variable domain reads DSGVTQTPKHLITATGQRVTLRCSPRSGDLSVYWYQQSLDQGLQFLIQYYNGEERAKGNILERFSAQQFPDLHSELNLSSLELGDSALYFCASSVTGLPGELFFGEGSRLTVL.